The 25 T cell receptor beta chains reported below all come from one sample, sequenced in a study of identical twins. TCRdb itself ran the 5' RACE reads through MiXCR, one entry per CDR3 protein. The table shows about 470,000 distinct CDR3 sequences, with roughly a quarter occurring only once. This sample also appeared in a second study, on T cells expressing NK-cell markers.

Sequencing was performed on CD4+ T cells sorted from blood. All receptors derive from a woman under 30 in good health.

The chain recombines TRBV12-3 or TRBV12-4 with TRBJ2-5; no clear D gene. The V gene lost 6 bases and the J gene lost 5 bases, with 13 bases spanning the gap. The CDR3 runs 13 residues. The DNA of the CDR3 is TGTGCCAGCAGCGCCTGGTCCGGCGAGACCCAGTACTTC. Amino acid sequence: CASSAWSGETQYF.

This clonotype showed up just a few times. This chain joins TRBV6-2 or TRBV6-3 and TRBJ1-5; D not resolved. CDR3 length: 14 residues. Per germline, CDR1 MNHEY and CDR2 SVGEGT. Trimming took off 2 bases at V and 3 bases at J, with 8 bases between the two ends. The CDR3 region has the DNA TGTGCCAGCAGTTACATGACCGTCAATCAGCCCCAGCATTTT. This gives the protein CASSYMTVNQPQHF.

This clonotype has just a few counts. The chain has TRBV7-2 and TRBJ1-1; TRBD1 is a possible D gene (6 bases). The V end was cut by 5 bases, the J end by 1 base, with 11 bases between. This CDR3 has 14 amino acids. The V gene's germline CDR1 is SGHTA and CDR2 FQGNSA. CDR3 loop: CASSRTAQNTEAFF. In DNA form, the CDR3 reads TGTGCCAGCAGCCGGACAGCCCAGAACACTGAAGCTTTCTTT.

Only a few counts were recorded for this clonotype. The chain combines TRBV10-3 with TRBJ2-3; 9 nucleotides line up with TRBD2. J gave up 1 base and V 4 bases, and 6 bases lay outside the gene matches. The CDR3 has 16 amino acids. Germline assignment: CDR1 ENHRY and CDR2 SYGVKD. The CDR3 reads CAISGEASGGTDTQYF. CDR3 DNA sequence: TGTGCCATCAGTGGGGAGGCTAGCGGGGGCACAGATACGCAGTATTTT.

V and J are TRBV3-1 and TRBJ2-3; D remains ambiguous. Germline values: CDR1 LGHDT, CDR2 YNNKEL (reference sequence). The CDR3 covers 15 residues. Trimming shortened V by 0 bases and J by 4 bases, and 11 bases separated the two germline ends. The CDR3 DNA sequence: TGTGCCAGCAGCCAAGACTACTACTTAGCAGATACGCAGTATTTT. Amino acids: CASSQDYYLADTQYF.

The chain uses TRBV5-1 and TRBJ2-3, with D possibly being TRBD2 (6 bases). Trimming left V 1 base short and J 4 bases short, with 10 bases between. This CDR3 region has 14 residues. Germline CDR1 reads SGHRS; CDR2 reads YFSETQ. The CDR3 bases are TGCGCCAGCAGCTTGCGGGAGCGTTCAGATACGCAGTATTTT. Protein: CASSLRERSDTQYF.

The chain couples TRBV2 to TRBJ2-7; 9 nucleotides line up with TRBD1. This CDR3 spans 14 amino acids. CDR1 and CDR2 (germline): SNHLY, FYNNEI. With 7 bases clipped from V and 5 bases from J, the junction kept 9 bases outside the gene matches. The CDR3 DNA reads as TGTGCCAGCATCCACAGGGGGCTGCCCCACGAGCAGTACTTC. It is translated as CASIHRGLPHEQYF.

This sequence joins TRBV20-1 and TRBJ1-2; the D gene is possibly TRBD1 (6 bases). The CDR3 sequence is 13 residues long. The V end was cut by 1 base, the J end by 0 bases, with 6 bases between. The germline V gene has CDR1 DFQATT and CDR2 SNEGSKA (reference sequence). In DNA form, the CDR3 reads TGCAGTGCTAGAGGGGACACTAACTATGGCTACACCTTC. Translation gives CSARGDTNYGYTF.

The table lists this clonotype with a few counts. V is TRBV7-2 and J is TRBJ2-2; D is ambiguous. Germline V gives CDR1 SGHTA, CDR2 FQGNSA. V lost 7 bases and J lost 7, with 13 bases in between. This CDR3 spans 13 amino acids. CDR3: CASTYDGYGELFF. The CDR3 bases are TGTGCCAGCACCTACGATGGTTACGGGGAGCTGTTTTTT.

The J gene is TRBJ1-1, the V gene TRBV12-3 or TRBV12-4; 8 positions agree with TRBD1. CDR3 length: 15 residues. Trimming removed 5 bases from V and 0 bases from J; junction bases left unmatched: 5. The CDR3 is CASSGQGSLNTEAFF. The CDR3 nucleotides are TGTGCCAGCAGTGGACAGGGTTCCTTGAACACTGAAGCTTTCTTT.

This clonotype was picked up a small number of times. The genes are TRBV12-3 or TRBV12-4 and TRBJ2-4; TRBD2 matches at 11 bases. The CDR3 is 16 amino acids. The ends lost 6 bases at V and 2 bases at J; junction bases unmatched: 6. CDR3 DNA sequence: TGTGCCAGCAGCCTTACTAGCGGGGGCACCAAAAACATTCAGTACTTC. Translation gives CASSLTSGGTKNIQYF.

The chain employs TRBV10-2 and TRBJ2-7, with 7 nucleotides matching TRBD1. Germline CDR1 reads WSHSY; CDR2 reads SAAADI. This CDR3 spans 14 amino acids. The V and J ends lost 7 bases and 5 bases, in that order; junction bases with no gene match: 11. In DNA form, the CDR3 reads TGCGCCAGCAATATAAGACAGGGAAGGAACGAGCAGTACTTC. It yields the protein CASNIRQGRNEQYF.

The chain couples TRBV6-5 to TRBJ2-2, with 7 bases fitting TRBD2. V was pared by 4 bases and J by 2 bases, with 10 bases of the junction left unmatched. This CDR3 contains 17 residues. Per the germline V gene, CDR1 is MNHEY and CDR2 is SVGAGI. The CDR3 protein is CASSSPRLADNTGELFF. The DNA for the CDR3 is TGTGCCAGCAGTTCCCCCCGGCTAGCGGATAACACCGGGGAGCTGTTTTTT.

The chain is built from TRBV5-1 and TRBJ2-5, with D perhaps TRBD1 or TRBD2 (5 bases each). This CDR3 contains 14 residues. Germline V gene lookup returns CDR1 SGHRS and CDR2 YFSETQ. V lost 5 bases and J lost 1, with 12 bases in between. The chain's CDR3 is CASRGQGVQETQYF. CDR3 nucleotide sequence: TGCGCCAGCAGGGGGCAGGGAGTCCAAGAGACCCAGTACTTC.

This clonotype was counted between two and nine times. The germline gene is not matched at one end of the junction; a read error may be the cause. This rearrangement joins TRBV7-7 to TRBJ2-5, with unresolved D. Germline CDR1 is SSHAT and CDR2 is FNYEAQ (reference sequence). This CDR3 is 12 amino acids long. CDR3 sequence: CASSRAGETQYF. DNA for the CDR3: TGTGCTAGCAGCCGGGCCGGAGAGACCCAGTACTTC.

This chain connects TRBV3-1 to TRBJ2-1, with no clear D. Germline V gives CDR1 LGHDT, CDR2 YNNKEL (reference sequence). The CDR3 spans 13 residues. V lost 2 bases, J lost 7 bases, and 9 bases lay in between. This CDR3 is CASSQFSVNEQFF. CDR3 bases: TGTGCCAGCAGCCAATTCTCAGTAAATGAGCAGTTCTTC.

The chain links TRBV20-1 to TRBJ2-1, with 8 nucleotides matching TRBD2. The CDR3 length is 14 residues. The germline CDR1 and CDR2 sequences are DFQATT and SNEGSKA (reference sequence). Trimming at V came to 5 bases and at J to 4 bases, leaving 7 bases not matched to a gene. Written as DNA, the CDR3 is TGCAGTGCTTCTCTAGCGGGCTATTACAATGAGCAGTTCTTC. Its protein is CSASLAGYYNEQFF.

This clonotype was counted only a few times. The CDR3 coding sequence is TGCGCCAGCAGCTCGGCCGGGACTAGCGGGAGGAGGCGGCCAGATACGCAGTATTTT. Protein product: CASSSAGTSGRRRPDTQYF. The chain employs TRBV5-1 and TRBJ2-3, with 15 nucleotides matching TRBD2. This CDR3 contains 19 residues. CDR1 and CDR2 (germline): SGHRS, YFSETQ. The trim removed 3 bases at V and 4 bases at J, leaving 12 bases unmatched. Full variable domain (missing parts from reference TRBV5-1 and TRBJ2-3): KAGVTQTPRYLIKTRGQQVTLSCSPISGHRSVSWYQQTPGQGLQFLFEYFSETQRNKGNFPGRFSGRQFSNSRSEMNVSTLELGDSALYLCASSSAGTSGRRRPDTQYFGPGTRLTVL.

This clonotype has just a few counts. The rearrangement uses TRBV20-1 and TRBJ2-1; D gene ambiguous. The CDR3 spans 15 residues. V was clipped by 0 bases and J by 6 bases, with 15 bases between them. Germline-derived CDR1 and CDR2 are DFQATT and SNEGSKA (reference sequence). The CDR3 here is CSARDPDRAINEQFF. Here the CDR3 DNA reads TGCAGTGCTAGAGACCCCGACCGGGCTATCAATGAGCAGTTCTTC.

The sample holds a few counts of this clonotype. The V call is TRBV10-2, the J call TRBJ2-1; tentative D call: TRBD2 (5 bases). Germline loops: CDR1 WSHSY, CDR2 SAAADI. This CDR3 comprises 16 residues. The V gene lost 6 bases and the J gene lost 0 bases, with 15 bases spanning the gap. The CDR3 nucleotides read TGCGCCAGCAGGAGTAGTCTAGCTGACTCCTACAATGAGCAGTTCTTC. Translated, it gives CASRSSLADSYNEQFF.

This clonotype was counted a few times. The chain has TRBV20-1 and TRBJ2-7; 9 bases match TRBD1. This CDR3 has 15 amino acids. Trimming removed 6 bases from V and 4 bases from J; junction bases left unmatched: 13. Germline CDR1 reads DFQATT; CDR2 reads SNEGSKA (reference sequence). CDR3 bases: TGCAGTGCGTATAACCCGGGACAGGGTCAGTACGAGCAGTACTTC. This encodes CSAYNPGQGQYEQYF.

This clonotype was seen a handful of times. The chain recombines TRBV12-3 or TRBV12-4 with TRBJ1-3; D not resolved. The V gene lost 7 bases and the J gene lost 7 bases, with 8 bases spanning the gap. The CDR3 runs 11 residues. The CDR3 DNA sequence: TGTGCCAGCACCCCTCTTAACACCATATATTTT. Translation gives CASTPLNTIYF.

This clonotype was found a few times. DNA of the CDR3: TGTGCCAGCTCACCGGGACTAGCGGTACCCTACGAGCAGTACTTC. This sequence encodes CASSPGLAVPYEQYF. The chain joins TRBV18 to TRBJ2-7, with 11 bases that match TRBD2. The germline V gene has CDR1 KGHSH and CDR2 LQKENI. J was trimmed by 2 bases and V by 3 bases; bases with no gene match: 3. CDR3 length: 15 residues.

The chain is built from TRBV6-5 and TRBJ2-7; D may match TRBD1 or TRBD2 (6 bases each). The CDR3 runs to 15 residues. V gave up 2 bases and J gave up 5 bases, with 16 bases separating them. Germline CDR1 reads MNHEY; CDR2 reads SVGAGI. The CDR3 DNA sequence: TGTGCCAGCAGTTACGGGGGGCACCGGGGCCACGAGCAGTACTTC. Translated: CASSYGGHRGHEQYF.

The chain combines TRBV29-1 with TRBJ2-5; TRBD2 is a possible D gene (6 bases). The germline V and J ends were trimmed by 7 bases and 4 bases, with 19 bases remaining between them. The germline V gene encodes CDR1 SQVTM and CDR2 ANQGSEA. The CDR3 runs 14 residues. The CDR3 protein is CSAERSGRRETQYF. The CDR3 DNA reads as TGCAGCGCTGAGCGCAGTGGGAGGAGAGAGACCCAGTACTTC.